Each of the 13 T cell receptor beta chains below was sequenced from the same sample in a study of PD-L1 blockade in urothelial cancer. Produced via immunoSEQ multiplex PCR; TCRdb's table is partial and in-frame only. The table lists 65,000 to 90,000 clones, 65% to 85% of them singletons. Time point indicated: pretreatment peripheral blood. This specimen consisted of PBMCs, obtained around atezolizumab (anti-PD-L1) treatment. Receptor source: an older woman with urothelial cancer.

This clone was seen a single time. V and J are TRBV6-5 and TRBJ1-2; D is uncertain. From germline, CDR1 is MNHEY and CDR2 SVGAGI. V dropped 10 bases and J dropped 0 bases, with 18 bases sitting between them. The CDR3 is 15 amino acids. The CDR3 loop is CAIFSAGKTNYGYTF. CDR3 nucleotides: TGTGCCATTTTTTCGGCGGGGAAGACTAACTATGGCTACACCTTC.

The chain uses TRBV19 and TRBJ1-2; the D is unclear. The CDR3 extends over 13 amino acids. The germline V and J ends were trimmed by 3 bases and 8 bases, with 13 bases remaining between them. Germline CDR1 reads LNHDA; CDR2 reads SQIVND (reference sequence). Written as DNA, the CDR3 is TGTGCCAGTAGTATTGTCCTAAATAAGGGCTACACCTTC. Translating gives CASSIVLNKGYTF.

V gene TRBV5-1 combines with J gene TRBJ2-5, with 10 bases that match TRBD1. The CDR3 runs to 15 residues. With 4 bases clipped from V and 5 bases from J, the junction kept 8 bases outside the gene matches. Per the germline V gene, CDR1 is SGHRS and CDR2 is YFSETQ. CDR3 in DNA: TGCGCCAGCAGCCCAGGGACAGGGGTCGAGGAGACCCAGTACTTC. Translating gives CASSPGTGVEETQYF.

The chain employs TRBV6-5 and TRBJ1-5; D not resolved. CDR1 is MNHEY, CDR2 SVGAGI, per germline. The CDR3 contains 16 residues. The ends were cut back, 0 bases at V and 4 bases at J, with 13 bases in the middle. The CDR3 sequence is CASSYSYYTRNQPQHF. The DNA of the CDR3 is TGTGCCAGCAGTTACTCTTACTATACGAGAAATCAGCCCCAGCATTTT.

This chain links TRBV19 with TRBJ1-2, with 9 bases matching TRBD1. Trimming at V came to 5 bases and at J to 4 bases, leaving 8 bases not matched to a gene. CDR3 size: 15 residues. The germline V gene has CDR1 LNHDA and CDR2 SQIVND (reference sequence). The CDR3 nucleotides are TGTGCCAGTAGTGGACACAGGGGGCTTGGCTATGGCTACACCTTC. Residues: CASSGHRGLGYGYTF.

The chain employs TRBV7-6 and TRBJ2-1, with a possible D match to TRBD1 (6 bases). There are 12 residues in the CDR3. Germline values: CDR1 SGHVS, CDR2 FNYEAQ. Deletions cut 5 bases from V and 13 bases from J, with 15 bases between. CDR3 DNA: TGTGCCAGCAGCCCCATGGGGGCTCTACAGTTCTTC. This encodes CASSPMGALQFF.

The V and J genes are TRBV30 and TRBJ2-5; tentatively, D is TRBD1 (5 bases). The CDR3 is made up of 13 amino acids. V was trimmed by 3 bases and J by 5 bases, leaving 13 bases between them. In germline, CDR1 is GTSNPN, CDR2 SVGIG (reference sequence). CDR3 sequence: CAWRIQGGETQYF. The CDR3 nucleotides are TGTGCCTGGAGGATCCAGGGTGGGGAGACCCAGTACTTC.

The chain joins TRBV28 to TRBJ2-1; D possibly corresponds to TRBD1 (6 bases). Trimming stripped 3 bases from V and 6 bases from J, with 12 bases between. Germline V gene sequence: CDR1 MDHEN, CDR2 SYDVKM. This CDR3 is 14 amino acids long. In DNA, the CDR3 is TGTGCCAGCAGTTTCGTCGGACAGCTCAATGAGCAGTTCTTC. This translates into CASSFVGQLNEQFF.

The DNA for the CDR3 is TGTGCCAGCAGCTACCCCCAGAGAACAGGGAACACTGAAGCTTTCTTT. Amino acids: CASSYPQRTGNTEAFF. This chain uses TRBV11-2 with TRBJ1-1, with a possible D match to TRBD1 (5 bases). Germline assignment: CDR1 SGHAT and CDR2 FQNNGV. The CDR3 loop spans 16 amino acids. The ends were cut back, 4 bases at V and 1 base at J, with 16 bases in the middle.

The J gene is TRBJ1-2, the V gene TRBV23-1; 9 nucleotides match TRBD1. TRBV23-1 is recorded as an ORF, its role being uncertain. Trimming cost V 4 bases and J 1 base; bases outside gene matches: 13. This CDR3 has 18 amino acids. The CDR3 reads CASSPPAEGQGSNYGYTF. CDR3 coding DNA: TGCGCCAGCAGTCCCCCCGCCGAGGGACAGGGAAGTAACTATGGCTACACCTTC.

This chain links TRBV19 with TRBJ2-7, with 7 bases identical to TRBD2. J gave up 2 bases and V 2 bases, and 3 bases lay outside the gene matches. The CDR3 contains 14 residues. Germline assignment: CDR1 LNHDA and CDR2 SQIVND (reference sequence). As DNA, the CDR3 is TGTGCCAGTAGTATAATAGCGGGCACCTACGAGCAGTACTTC. Translated, it gives CASSIIAGTYEQYF.

This chain links TRBV2 with TRBJ2-1, with 7 positions matching TRBD1. V was clipped by 6 bases and J by 13 bases; unmatched bases: 12. CDR1 is SNHLY, CDR2 FYNNEI, per germline. This CDR3 is built from 13 residues. CDR3 bases: TGTGCCAGCAGGGGGAGTACAGGGGAACCTCAGTTCTTC. Amino acids: CASRGSTGEPQFF.

The V call is TRBV10-3, the J call TRBJ2-1, with 9 bases matching TRBD2. CDR1 is ENHRY, CDR2 SYGVKD, per germline. V lost 0 bases, J lost 9 bases, and 9 bases stayed unmatched. The CDR3 runs 16 residues. The CDR3 sequence: CAISESTLAGVGEQFF. DNA for the CDR3: TGTGCCATCAGTGAGTCGACTTTAGCGGGAGTAGGTGAGCAGTTCTTC.